Listed below are T cell receptor beta chains from one sample, sequenced in a study of shared clonotypes between healthy human individuals. Libraries were prepared by immunoSEQ multiplex PCR; TCRdb keeps only in-frame clonotypes and omits some of them. This sample has around 700,000 clones, with around three quarters found just once. Specimen: memory CD4+ T cells sorted from blood. All receptors come from a woman in her twenties or thirties in good health. Both conserved end residues are part of each CDR3. D genes are given only for firm matches. Where a row states a size, it is once, few, many or the class of an expanded clone; other rows omit it.

d_call | clone_size | j_call | v_call | cdr3_nt | cdr3_aa
NA | few | TRBJ2-7 | TRBV9 | TGTGCCAGCAGCGCCCGGGGGTGGGGATACGAGCAGTACTTC | CASSARGWGYEQYF
TRBD2 | NA | TRBJ2-7 | TRBV2 | TGTGCCAGCAGTTGGGGACTAGCGGGGGATTCCTACGAGCAGTACTTC | CASSWGLAGDSYEQYF
NA | NA | TRBJ1-3 | TRBV2 | TGTGCCAGCAAGGAGCTTGCACACTCTGGAAACACCATATATTTT | CASKELAHSGNTIYF
TRBD2 | NA | TRBJ2-7 | TRBV5-1 | TGCGCCAGCAGCAGCGGACTAGCGGGAGTAGGGCAGTACTTC | CASSSGLAGVGQYF
NA | NA | TRBJ1-3 | TRBV6-1 | TGTGCCAGCAGTGTTTCAGGGCCCGGAAACACCATATATTTT | CASSVSGPGNTIYF
TRBD2 | NA | TRBJ2-7 | TRBV18 | TGTGCCAGCTCACCACCCTCGGCGGGAGTCTACGAGCAGTACTTC | CASSPPSAGVYEQYF
TRBD1 | NA | TRBJ2-1 | TRBV7-6 | TGTGCCAGCAGCCCCACCGGGACAGAGTCTGAGGAGCAGTTCTTC | CASSPTGTESEEQFF
TRBD2 | few | TRBJ2-1 | TRBV11-2 | TGTGCCAGCAGCAAAACTAGCGGGGTCTACAATGAGCAGTTCTTC | CASSKTSGVYNEQFF
NA | NA | TRBJ2-1 | TRBV2 | TGTGCCAGCAGAAGGGCAGGGGCCGCGAATGAGCAGTTCTTC | CASRRAGAANEQFF
TRBD1 | NA | TRBJ2-1 | TRBV5-1 | TGCGCCAGCAGCTTGTCCGGGACAGGGGATGAGCAGTTCTTC | CASSLSGTGDEQFF
NA | NA | TRBJ2-5 | TRBV5-1 | TGCGCCAGCAGCAGCGGCACGAGTCCGGTGGAGACCCAGTACTTC | CASSSGTSPVETQYF
NA | NA | TRBJ2-5 | TRBV21-1 | TGTGCCAGCAGCAAAGTACGGGAGACCCAGTACTTC | CASSKVRETQYF
NA | NA | TRBJ1-2 | TRBV7-9 | TGTGCCAGCAGACAAGACCCTAACTATGGCTACACCTTC | CASRQDPNYGYTF
NA | NA | TRBJ2-2 | TRBV25-1 | TGTGCCAGCAGTGAACCAGGGGTTAAGAACACCGGGGAGCTGTTTTTT | CASSEPGVKNTGELFF
TRBD2 | NA | TRBJ2-7 | TRBV7-2 | TGTGCCAGCAGCTCCGGACTAGCGGGAGTTTACGAGCAGTACTTC | CASSSGLAGVYEQYF
NA | NA | TRBJ2-2 | TRBV7-9 | TGTGCCAGCAGCCATGGGGGCGTAACTCGCACCGGGGAGCTGTTTTTT | CASSHGGVTRTGELFF
TRBD2 | once | TRBJ2-5 | TRBV5-4 | TGTGCCAGCAGCCTGGGACTAGCGGACCCAGAGACCCAGTACTTC | CASSLGLADPETQYF
TRBD1 | NA | TRBJ1-3 | TRBV7-9 | TGTGCCAGCCGACCGGGACAGGGAGGTGGAAACACCATATATTTT | CASRPGQGGGNTIYF
NA | few | TRBJ2-1 | TRBV7-9 | TGTGCCAGCAGGGCAGGGACCCCCAATGAGCAGTTCTTC | CASRAGTPNEQFF
TRBD1 | NA | TRBJ1-5 | TRBV28 | TGTGCCAGCAGGGAGGGACAGGGCCATCAGCCCCAGCATTTT | CASREGQGHQPQHF
TRBD1 | NA | TRBJ1-5 | TRBV7-8 | TGTGCCAGCAGCTTAAGCAGGGGGAATGATCAGCCCCAGCATTTT | CASSLSRGNDQPQHF
TRBD1 | NA | TRBJ1-4 | TRBV5-1 | TGCGCCAGCAGCTTGGTGGGGACAGAAGAGGAAAAACTGTTTTTT | CASSLVGTEEEKLFF
NA | NA | TRBJ2-3 | TRBV14 | TGTGCCAGCAGCCTACGTCCTAGCGAGGATACGCAGTATTTT | CASSLRPSEDTQYF
TRBD2 | NA | TRBJ2-1 | TRBV19 | TGTGCCAGTAGTATAACTAGCGGAACTTACAATGAGCAGTTCTTC | CASSITSGTYNEQFF
TRBD1 | NA | TRBJ2-5 | TRBV14 | TGTGCCAGCAGCCAGTGGACAGGCCAAGAGACCCAGTACTTC | CASSQWTGQETQYF
NA | NA | TRBJ2-7 | TRBV18 | TGTGCCAGCTCACCAGGGGTGGGGGCCTCCTACGAGCAGTACTTC | CASSPGVGASYEQYF
NA | NA | TRBJ2-7 | TRBV2 | TGTGCCAGCAGTGAGATCCAGGGATCCTACGAGCAGTACTTC | CASSEIQGSYEQYF
NA | NA | TRBJ1-1 | TRBV7-8 | TGTGCCAGCAGCTTATATTCATCTGCCGGCAACACTGAAGCTTTCTTT | CASSLYSSAGNTEAFF
NA | NA | TRBJ1-5 | TRBV16 | TGTGCCAGCAGCCAACAACTCCCGGGCAGGAACAATCAGCCCCAGCATTTT | CASSQQLPGRNNQPQHF
TRBD2 | NA | TRBJ2-1 | TRBV5-1 | TGCGCCAGCAGCTTGCTAGCGGGGGAATACAATGAGCAGTTCTTC | CASSLLAGEYNEQFF
TRBD1 | few | TRBJ2-2 | TRBV5-1 | TGCGCCAGCAGTCTAGACAGGGCCGGGGAGCTGTTTTTT | CASSLDRAGELFF
NA | NA | TRBJ1-3 | TRBV5-1 | TGCGCCAGCAGACAGACAGGAGGTGGAAACACCATATATTTT | CASRQTGGGNTIYF
NA | NA | TRBJ2-3 | TRBV5-6 | TGTGCCAGCAGCTTGTGGGTCGCAGATACGCAGTATTTT | CASSLWVADTQYF
NA | once | TRBJ2-3 | TRBV5-1 | TGCGCCAGCAGCTTGGGGCACCGCGGCACAGATACGCAGTATTTT | CASSLGHRGTDTQYF
NA | NA | TRBJ2-7 | TRBV5-1 | TGCGCCAGCAGCTTGATCGGGGACGGAGATTCCTACGAGCAGTACTTC | CASSLIGDGDSYEQYF
TRBD1 | NA | TRBJ2-3 | TRBV29-1 | TGCAGCGTTGCAGGGGGCATTGGAGATACGCAGTATTTT | CSVAGGIGDTQYF
NA | few | TRBJ2-1 | TRBV19 | TGTGCCAGTAGTCGCCAGCCCCGTTACAATGAGCAGTTCTTC | CASSRQPRYNEQFF
NA | NA | TRBJ2-2 | TRBV19 | TGTGCCAGTAGTCCCCCGGGTAAGGGCCTAACGAACACCGGGGAGCTGTTTTTT | CASSPPGKGLTNTGELFF
NA | NA | TRBJ2-3 | TRBV5-1 | TGCGCCAGCAGTTACGGACAAACAGATACGCAGTATTTT | CASSYGQTDTQYF
TRBD2 | NA | TRBJ2-7 | TRBV5-1 | TGCGCCAGCAGCTCTAGCGGGACTTACGAGCAGTACTTC | CASSSSGTYEQYF
NA | NA | TRBJ1-5 | TRBV19 | TGTGCCAGTAGTAAGACAGATCTTAGCAATCAGCCCCAGCATTTT | CASSKTDLSNQPQHF
NA | NA | TRBJ1-1 | TRBV2 | TGTGCCAGTCAAAAAAACACTGAAGCTTTCTTT | CASQKNTEAFF
TRBD1 | NA | TRBJ2-2 | TRBV7-9 | TGTGCCAGCAGCTTGACAGGGGTACCAGGGGAGCTGTTTTTT | CASSLTGVPGELFF
NA | once | TRBJ2-3 | TRBV5-1 | TGCGCCAGCAGCAATGCCTTGGACAGAGACCCAGATACGCAGTATTTT | CASSNALDRDPDTQYF
TRBD2 | NA | TRBJ2-2 | TRBV18 | TGTGCCAGCTCACTTCCGGGAGGGCCCAACACCGGGGAGCTGTTTTTT | CASSLPGGPNTGELFF
NA | NA | TRBJ1-4 | TRBV5-4 | TGTGCCAGCAGCTTCGGCTCAACTAATGAAAAACTGTTTTTT | CASSFGSTNEKLFF